Each of the 30 T cell receptor beta chains below was sequenced from the same sample in a study of T cell responses to AZD1222 COVID-19 vaccine. TCRdb keeps only in-frame clones here, not all; method: immunoSEQ multiplex PCR. The data show 70,000 to 95,000 clones, approximately 90% seen once. The sample consisted of peripheral blood, taken 28 days after the second AZD1222 dose. The receptor set was obtained from an adult who received the AZD1222 COVID-19 vaccine.

V gene TRBV28 combines with J gene TRBJ2-1, with D tentatively TRBD1 (6 bases). The CDR3 covers 15 residues. Deletions cut 2 bases from V and 2 bases from J, with 10 bases between. In germline, CDR1 is MDHEN, CDR2 SYDVKM. CDR3 residues: CASSLARDTYNEQFF. The CDR3 bases are TGTGCCAGCAGTTTAGCCCGGGACACCTACAATGAGCAGTTCTTC.

This clone was seen once. This chain links TRBV18 with TRBJ2-5, with D unclear. Germline-derived CDR1 and CDR2 are KGHSH and LQKENI. The CDR3 extends over 14 amino acids. V lost 2 bases, J lost 5 bases, and 12 bases lay in between. The CDR3 nucleotides read TGTGCCAGCTCACCAAGGGTTTCTGCGGAGACCCAGTACTTC. Protein: CASSPRVSAETQYF.

The V gene is TRBV3-1 (or the pseudogene TRBV3-2), the J gene TRBJ1-1, with D uncertain. The CDR3 sequence is 16 residues long. CDR1 and CDR2 (germline): LGHDT, YNNKEL (reference sequence). Trimming cost V 0 bases and J 1 base, with 12 bases left between them. In DNA, the CDR3 is TGTGCCAGCAGCCAAGAAGGTTGGACTTGGAACACTGAAGCTTTCTTT. It yields the protein CASSQEGWTWNTEAFF.

The sample holds a few counts of this clone. J is TRBJ1-2 and V is TRBV10-3; 10 bases are shared with TRBD1. The CDR3 is made up of 13 amino acids. V shed 11 bases, J shed 6 bases, and the junction held 9 bases outside the gene matches. CDR1 is ENHRY and CDR2 is SYGVKD in the germline V gene. This CDR3 reads CAVRGGQGDGYTF. The CDR3 nucleotides are TGTGCCGTCCGGGGAGGACAGGGGGATGGCTACACCTTC.

This chain links TRBV7-6 with TRBJ2-5; 10 bases match TRBD2. The length of the CDR3 is 16 residues. CDR1 is SGHVS, CDR2 FNYEAQ, per germline. V shed 5 bases and J 1 base; nucleotides not matched to a gene: 7. Written as DNA, the CDR3 is TGTGCCAGCAGCCCCAATAGCGGGAGGATCCAAGAGACCCAGTACTTC. Translating gives CASSPNSGRIQETQYF.

The rearrangement joins TRBV11-2 to TRBJ1-1, with D hard to call. Per the germline V gene, CDR1 is SGHAT and CDR2 is FQNNGV. The CDR3 runs to 12 residues. V shed 5 bases and J shed 2 bases, with 6 bases lying between them. CDR3 residues: CASSPTNTEAFF. The CDR3 DNA reads as TGTGCCAGCAGCCCAACAAACACTGAAGCTTTCTTT.

This clone occurred once. The J gene is TRBJ1-6, the V gene TRBV7-8; no clear D. The germline CDR1 and CDR2 sequences are SGHVS and FQNEAQ. This CDR3 spans 12 amino acids. The V end was cut by 5 bases, the J end by 9 bases, with 8 bases between. The CDR3 loop reads CASSPPFSPLHF. CDR3 DNA: TGTGCCAGCAGCCCCCCTTTTTCACCCCTCCACTTT.

The V gene is TRBV3-1 (or the pseudogene TRBV3-2), the J gene TRBJ1-4; D may be TRBD1 (5 bases). CDR1 is LGHDT and CDR2 is YNNKEL in the germline V gene (reference sequence). There are 16 residues in the CDR3. V was cut by 3 bases and J by 5 bases, with 16 bases left in between. The CDR3 DNA sequence: TGTGCCAGCAGCCATACAGCGACAGACGGAAATGAAAAACTGTTTTTT. Its protein is CASSHTATDGNEKLFF.

The V and J genes are TRBV2 and TRBJ1-5; D perhaps matches TRBD1 (5 bases). There are 14 residues in the CDR3. V was clipped by 1 base and J by 15 bases, with 19 bases between them. CDR1 is SNHLY, CDR2 FYNNEI, per germline. CDR3 nucleotides: TGTGCCAGCAGTGAAGGGTGGACCCTAGGGGAGCGGCATTTT. This sequence encodes CASSEGWTLGERHF. Together with reference TRBV2 and TRBJ1-5, the CDR3 gives the full variable domain: EPEVTQTPSHQVTQMGQEVILRCVPISNHLYFYWYRQILGQKVEFLVSFYNNEISEKSEIFDDQFSVERPDGSNFTLKIRSTKLEDSAMYFCASSEGWTLGERHFGDGTRLSIL.

The chain combines TRBV11-2 with TRBJ2-6; no definite D call. The CDR3 runs 14 residues. V was trimmed by 5 bases and J by 2 bases, leaving 7 bases between them. Germline values: CDR1 SGHAT, CDR2 FQNNGV. The CDR3 spells CASSRDAGANVLTF. In nucleotides, the CDR3 is TGTGCCAGCAGCCGAGACGCTGGGGCCAACGTCCTGACTTTC.

This clone came up once. The rearrangement links TRBV28 to TRBJ2-1; D might be TRBD2 (6 bases). The CDR3 consists of 15 residues. Germline CDR1 MDHEN, CDR2 SYDVKM. The V gene lost 7 bases and the J gene lost 7 bases, with 20 bases spanning the gap. The CDR3 region is CASTNSGDTLNEQFF. The CDR3 coding sequence is TGTGCCAGCACTAATAGCGGAGATACCTTAAATGAGCAGTTCTTC.

This clone was seen once. The CDR3 is CASSYRVSTEAFF. The CDR3 DNA sequence: TGTGCCAGCAGCTACAGGGTGAGCACTGAAGCTTTCTTT. The chain carries TRBV7-8 and TRBJ1-1; D perhaps matches TRBD1 (6 bases). CDR1 is SGHVS, CDR2 FQNEAQ, per germline. This CDR3 is 13 amino acids long. V was shortened by 4 bases and J by 4 bases, with 10 bases between the two germline ends.

This chain links TRBV6-1 with TRBJ1-2; D not certain. The length of the CDR3 is 12 residues. Looked up from germline, CDR1 is MNHNS and CDR2 is SASEGT. Trimming stripped 3 bases from V and 6 bases from J, with 8 bases between. This chain's CDR3 is CASSDPMNGYTF. CDR3 in DNA: TGTGCCAGCAGTGACCCGATGAATGGCTACACCTTC.

The count of this clone is one. The V gene is TRBV9, the J gene TRBJ2-2; 11 nucleotides match TRBD2. The V segment lost 0 bases and the J segment 3 bases; nucleotides outside the gene matches: 7. Germline values: CDR1 SGDLS, CDR2 YYNGEE. CDR3 length equals 18 residues. Written as DNA, the CDR3 is TGTGCCAGCAGCGTAGAAAGTAGCGGGAGGGCCGACACCGGGGAGCTGTTTTTT. Protein product: CASSVESSGRADTGELFF.

This clone was seen more than once but under ten times. The chain is built from TRBV5-8 and TRBJ2-7; 9 bases line up with TRBD2. CDR3 length equals 15 residues. V lost 5 bases to trimming and J lost 3 bases; unmatched junction nucleotides: 9. Germline V lookup: CDR1 SGHTS, CDR2 YDEGEE. CDR3 sequence: CASRKLAGINYEQYF. The CDR3 DNA follows: TGTGCCAGCAGGAAACTAGCGGGCATTAACTACGAGCAGTACTTC. Full variable domain (rest looked up from reference TRBV5-8 and TRBJ2-7): EAGVTQSPTHLIKTRGQQATLRCSPISGHTSVYWYQQALGLGLQFLLWYDEGEERNRGNFPPRFSGRQFPNYSSELNVNALELEDSALYLCASRKLAGINYEQYFGPGTRLTVT.

The J gene is TRBJ2-7, the V gene TRBV19; 7 bases map to TRBD2. Trimming at V came to 5 bases and at J to 3 bases, leaving 7 bases not matched to a gene. CDR1 is LNHDA and CDR2 is SQIVND in the germline V gene (reference sequence). This CDR3 is built from 14 residues. The CDR3 sequence is CASSYSGDLYEQYF. The CDR3, as DNA: TGTGCCAGTAGTTACAGCGGGGACCTCTACGAGCAGTACTTC.

This clone was detected only once. The V and J genes are TRBV5-4 and TRBJ2-5; D is perhaps TRBD1 (6 bases). Germline-derived CDR1 and CDR2 are SGHNT and YYREEE (reference sequence). Trimming removed 4 bases from V and 5 bases from J, with 15 bases in between. The CDR3 runs to 14 residues. DNA of the CDR3: TGTGCCAGCAGCCGCACAGGGAATCGGGAGACCCAGTACTTC. It specifies CASSRTGNRETQYF.

The chain employs TRBV28 and TRBJ1-5; possibly TRBD1 for D (5 bases). Germline values: CDR1 MDHEN, CDR2 SYDVKM. V was clipped by 3 bases and J by 7 bases, with 10 bases between them. This CDR3 is built from 13 residues. The CDR3 reads CASSLWGEQPQHF. CDR3 DNA sequence: TGTGCCAGCAGTTTGTGGGGGGAACAGCCCCAGCATTTT.

The chain links TRBV30 to TRBJ1-5; TRBD1 aligns across 7 bases. CDR1 and CDR2 from the germline V gene are GTSNPN and SVGIG (reference sequence). The CDR3 is made up of 13 amino acids. V lost 3 bases to trimming and J lost 6 bases; unmatched junction nucleotides: 5. The CDR3 DNA reads as TGTGCCTGGAGGGGGACAGAGGGTCAGCCCCAGCATTTT. Amino acids: CAWRGTEGQPQHF. Combining the CDR3 with reference TRBV30 and TRBJ1-5 gives the whole variable domain SQTIHQWPATLVQPVGSPLSLECTVEGTSNPNLYWYRQAAGRGLQLLFYSVGIGQISSEVPQNLSASRPQDRQFILSSKKLLLSDSGFYLCAWRGTEGQPQHFGDGTRLSIL.

The chain recombines TRBV19 with TRBJ1-4; D uncertain. V was cut by 3 bases and J by 0 bases, with 5 bases left in between. The germline V gene has CDR1 LNHDA and CDR2 SQIVND (reference sequence). The CDR3 covers 14 residues. The CDR3 protein is CASSMGATNEKLFF. The CDR3 DNA follows: TGTGCCAGTAGTATGGGTGCAACTAATGAAAAACTGTTTTTT.

The V gene is TRBV4-1, the J gene TRBJ2-1, with D maybe TRBD1 (5 bases). Germline CDR1 is MGHRA and CDR2 is YSYEKL. Trimming left V 0 bases short and J 8 bases short, with 23 bases between. This CDR3 comprises 18 residues. CDR3 DNA sequence: TGCGCCAGCAGCCAAGATGTAGGGGTCGGTACTTTCGGCGATGAGCAGTTCTTC. Amino acids: CASSQDVGVGTFGDEQFF.

This clone was picked up one time. The chain joins TRBV5-8 to TRBJ2-2; no clear D gene. Germline-derived CDR1 and CDR2 are SGHTS and YDEGEE. The CDR3 is made up of 15 amino acids. Trimming removed 0 bases at V and 3 bases at J, with 9 bases between. CDR3 loop: CASSLVGSYTGELFF. The CDR3 nucleotides read TGTGCCAGCAGCTTGGTTGGCTCCTACACCGGGGAGCTGTTTTTT.

The chain recombines TRBV5-5 with TRBJ2-3, with D tentatively TRBD2 (6 bases). Germline CDR1 reads SGHKS; CDR2 reads YYEKEE (reference sequence). The CDR3 has 15 amino acids. Trimming cost V 4 bases and J 4 bases, with 16 bases left between them. The CDR3 loop reads CASSVSTSRADTQYF. CDR3 in DNA: TGTGCCAGCAGCGTATCGACTAGTCGTGCAGATACGCAGTATTTT. The whole variable domain, filled in from reference TRBV5-5 and TRBJ2-3, reads DAGVTQSPTHLIKTRGQQVTLRCSPISGHKSVSWYQQVLGQGPQFIFQYYEKEERGRGNFPDRFSARQFPNYSSELNVNALLLGDSALYLCASSVSTSRADTQYFGPGTRLTVL.

The chain is built from TRBV16 and TRBJ2-1; TRBD2 is a possible D gene (5 bases). V gave up 4 bases and J gave up 3 bases, with 13 bases separating them. Germline V CDR1 and CDR2: KGHSY, FQNENV. The CDR3 has 15 amino acids. The CDR3 loop is CASSRRAADYNEQFF. The CDR3 nucleotides read TGTGCCAGCAGCCGCCGAGCAGCGGACTACAATGAGCAGTTCTTC.

This clone was picked up one time. V gene TRBV27 combines with J gene TRBJ1-1; D remains ambiguous. V was clipped by 1 base and J by 4 bases, with 10 bases between them. This CDR3 region has 14 residues. Germline CDR1 is MNHEY and CDR2 is SMNVEV (reference sequence). The CDR3 sequence is CASSLWNSGTEAFF. CDR3 nucleotide sequence: TGTGCCAGCAGTTTATGGAACTCGGGCACTGAAGCTTTCTTT.

The chain employs TRBV18 and TRBJ2-1, with TRBD2 matching over 9 bases. Germline V gene sequence: CDR1 KGHSH, CDR2 LQKENI. The CDR3 loop spans 15 amino acids. V gave up 6 bases and J gave up 6 bases; unmatched junction bases: 9. The CDR3 protein is CASSPPGLATNEQFF. DNA of the CDR3: TGTGCCAGCTCGCCCCCGGGACTAGCTACCAATGAGCAGTTCTTC. Complete variable domain (other parts from reference TRBV18 and TRBJ2-1): NAGVMQNPRHLVRRRGQEARLRCSPMKGHSHVYWYRQLPEEGLKFMVYLQKENIIDESGMPKERFSAEFPKEGPSILRIQQVVRGDSAAYFCASSPPGLATNEQFFGPGTRLTVL.

The CDR3 here is CASSLRDRYNSPLHF. In DNA form, the CDR3 reads TGTGCCAGCAGCCTGCGGGACCGTTATAATTCACCCCTCCACTTT. This rearrangement joins TRBV11-1 to TRBJ1-6; tentatively, D is TRBD1 (5 bases). Looked up from germline, CDR1 is SGHAT and CDR2 is FQDESV (reference sequence). The CDR3 has 15 residues. V dropped 5 bases and J dropped 4 bases, with 12 bases sitting between them.

The J gene is TRBJ2-1, the V gene TRBV28, with D perhaps TRBD2 (6 bases). There are 13 residues in the CDR3. The V end lost 3 bases, the J end lost 3 bases, and 6 bases lay between the germline ends. The germline V gene encodes CDR1 MDHEN and CDR2 SYDVKM. The CDR3 region is CASSLGGYNEQFF. DNA of the CDR3: TGTGCCAGCAGTTTGGGGGGCTACAATGAGCAGTTCTTC.

This clone has just one count. The genes are TRBV4-2 and TRBJ2-1, with D hard to call. This CDR3 comprises 12 residues. With 0 bases removed from V and 6 bases from J, the gap between germline ends came to 3 bases. The germline V gene encodes CDR1 LGHNA and CDR2 YNFKEQ. This CDR3 reads CASSQEGNEQFF. CDR3 DNA: TGTGCCAGCAGCCAAGAAGGCAATGAGCAGTTCTTC.

V and J are TRBV12-3 or TRBV12-4 and TRBJ1-1; TRBD1 agrees at 10 bases. This CDR3 spans 13 amino acids. The trim removed 3 bases at V and 8 bases at J, leaving 3 bases unmatched. The DNA of the CDR3 is TGTGCCAGCAGTTTCGGGACAGGGGCAGAAGCTTTCTTT. Translation: CASSFGTGAEAFF.